This paragraph reports one TCR beta chain. The antigen remains unidentified. TCRdb re-called the reads with MiXCR, one entry per CDR3 protein. The repertoire holds hundreds of thousands of distinct CDR3 sequences, with 15% to 20% as singletons. Germline loops: CDR1 KGHSH, CDR2 LQKENI. V was clipped by 3 bases and J by 8 bases; unmatched bases: 13. This CDR3 comprises 16 residues. The source of the sample is a study of T cell repertoires in cytomegalovirus infection. Study outcomes and limitations: The ex vivo response showed dominance by HLA-C-restricted CMV-specific TCR beta clonotypes. Cumulative public TCR beta family frequency identified CMV carriers with the relevant HLA.

V gene TRBV18 combines with J gene TRBJ2-4, with 7 bases aligning to TRBD2. This TCR derives from a human donor in good health (CMV status not recorded). Some clones in this sample may be carry-over from other donors' samples. The specimen was PBMCs. The CDR3 DNA reads as TGTGCCAGCTCACCTCAACCGGGAGCGGGACGCGACATTCAGTACTTC. Protein sequence: CASSPQPGAGRDIQYF.